The next 27 T cell receptor beta chains were all read from a single sample in a study of T cells in localized non-small cell lung cancer. The method was immunoSEQ multiplex PCR; TCRdb's version includes in-frame clones alone and lacks a portion of them. The sample lists 100,000 to 150,000 clones; around 92% were seen once. Sequencing was performed on peripheral blood, taken before any cancer treatment. These receptors all come from a female donor of 60 years or more with stage I lung adenocarcinoma.

In its sample, this clone was seen many times. The chain carries TRBV9 and TRBJ2-5, with D unresolved. The V gene lost 0 bases and the J gene lost 5 bases, with 8 bases spanning the gap. This CDR3 is built from 13 residues. Germline V lookup: CDR1 SGDLS, CDR2 YYNGEE. The chain's CDR3 is CASSVVSLETQYF. CDR3 coding DNA: TGTGCCAGCAGCGTAGTAAGTTTGGAGACCCAGTACTTC.

The sample holds one count of this clone. The V and J genes are TRBV2 and TRBJ1-2; 7 bases are a match to TRBD1. V gave up 5 bases and J gave up 3 bases; unmatched junction bases: 3. There are 13 residues in the CDR3. Germline V gives CDR1 SNHLY, CDR2 FYNNEI. The CDR3 sequence is CASSRGPDYGYTF. The CDR3 DNA is TGTGCCAGCAGTAGGGGGCCGGACTATGGCTACACCTTC.

The chain joins TRBV18 to TRBJ1-3; TRBD1 is a possible D gene (5 bases). The CDR3 has 14 residues. Trimming pared 3 bases from V and 0 bases from J, leaving 6 bases between. Per the germline V gene, CDR1 is KGHSH and CDR2 is LQKENI. CDR3 protein: CASSPDNSGNTIYF. CDR3 in DNA: TGTGCCAGCTCACCGGACAACTCTGGAAACACCATATATTTT.

On this clone itself: Other nucleotide sequences from this sample produce the same CDR3. This rearrangement joins TRBV28 to TRBJ1-1, with 7 bases aligning to TRBD1. The V gene's germline CDR1 is MDHEN and CDR2 SYDVKM. Trimming cost V 2 bases and J 2 bases; bases outside gene matches: 2. The CDR3 consists of 14 residues. This CDR3 is CASSLDRVNTEAFF. CDR3 nucleotide sequence: TGTGCCAGCAGTTTAGACAGGGTTAACACTGAAGCTTTCTTT.

This rearrangement joins TRBV10-1 to TRBJ2-5; either TRBD1 or TRBD2 may fit D (5 bases each). Germline V gene lookup returns CDR1 WNHNN and CDR2 SYGVQD (reference sequence). Between the trimmed V and J ends, which lost 0 bases and 1 base, there was a span of 9 bases. This CDR3 comprises 15 residues. The CDR3 region is CASSESRGPQETQYF. The CDR3 DNA reads as TGCGCCAGCAGTGAGTCAAGGGGACCCCAAGAGACCCAGTACTTC.

The rearrangement joins TRBV21-1 to TRBJ2-1; the table assigns TRBD2, which was not confirmed against the DNA. TRBV21-1 is termed a pseudogene. This CDR3 region has 12 residues. This CDR3 is CASRRKREAKFF. CDR3 coding DNA: TGTGCCAGCAGGAGAAAGCGGGAGGCGAAATTCTTC.

This clone was seen a handful of times. The rearrangement joins TRBV2 to TRBJ1-2, with unresolved D. CDR3 size: 12 residues. Trimming took 2 bases from V and 2 from J, leaving 3 bases between them. The V gene's germline CDR1 is SNHLY and CDR2 FYNNEI. The CDR3 protein is CASSEPNYGYTF. The CDR3 bases are TGTGCCAGCAGTGAACCAAACTATGGCTACACCTTC.

The gene calls are TRBV7-8 and TRBJ1-1, with D unclear. Germline values: CDR1 SGHVS, CDR2 FQNEAQ. CDR3 size: 14 residues. V lost 1 base and J lost 11, with 17 bases in between. The CDR3 is CASSLVSVSKAAFF. CDR3 sequence (DNA): TGTGCCAGCAGCTTAGTCTCGGTAAGCAAGGCGGCTTTCTTT. The full variable domain, in which reference TRBV7-8 and TRBJ1-1 provide the parts outside the CDR3, is GAGVSQSPRYKVAKRGQDVALRCDPISGHVSLFWYQQALGQGPEFLTYFQNEAQLDKSGLPSDRFFAERPEGSVSTLKIQRTQQEDSAVYLCASSLVSVSKAAFFGQGTRLTVV.

The V gene is TRBV21-1, the J gene TRBJ2-3; the table's D call, TRBD1, was not checked against the DNA. TRBV21-1 is reported as a pseudogene. The CDR3 runs to 17 residues. Here the CDR3 reads CASSELGRPLRQDTQYF. In nucleotides, the CDR3 is TGTGCCAGCAGCGAGTTGGGGCGGCCTTTACGGCAAGATACGCAGTATTTT.

The rearrangement uses TRBV7-6 and TRBJ1-3; weak D call: TRBD1 (5 bases). CDR3 size: 16 residues. CDR1 is SGHVS and CDR2 is FNYEAQ in the germline V gene. V shed 0 bases and J shed 2 bases, with 11 bases lying between them. CDR3 DNA sequence: TGTGCCAGCAGCTTAGCTGGGGCTGGCACTGGAAACACCATATATTTT. Protein product: CASSLAGAGTGNTIYF.

The table lists this clone with a few counts. The rearrangement joins TRBV28 to TRBJ1-2; tentatively, D is TRBD1 (5 bases). The germline CDR1 and CDR2 sequences are MDHEN and SYDVKM. CDR3 length: 12 residues. V dropped 3 bases and J dropped 14 bases, with 16 bases sitting between them. The CDR3 region is CASSFMLGRGTF. The CDR3 region has the DNA TGTGCCAGCAGTTTCATGTTGGGGCGGGGGACCTTC.

The chain uses TRBV5-1 and TRBJ2-1, with D possibly TRBD1 on 6 matching bases. The germline V and J ends were trimmed by 4 bases and 5 bases, with 13 bases remaining between them. CDR1 and CDR2 from the germline V gene are SGHRS and YFSETQ. CDR3 length equals 14 residues. CDR3 sequence: CASSNRDNNNEQFF. CDR3 DNA: TGCGCCAGCAGCAACCGGGACAACAACAATGAGCAGTTCTTC.

V is TRBV7-3 and J is TRBJ2-4; tentatively, D is TRBD1 (6 bases). The CDR3 contains 15 residues. Germline values: CDR1 SGHTA, CDR2 FQGTGA. Trimming took 1 base from V and 6 from J, leaving 13 bases between them. The CDR3 coding sequence is TGTGCCAGCAGCTTAAGGAGCGGACAGCCAAACATTCAGTACTTC. This sequence encodes CASSLRSGQPNIQYF.

V and J are TRBV11-3 and TRBJ2-1; D possibly corresponds to TRBD2 (6 bases). The CDR3 spans 16 residues. V was cut by 1 base and J by 0 bases, with 10 bases left in between. Germline CDR1 SGHNT, CDR2 YENEEA. In DNA form, the CDR3 reads TGTGCCAGCAGCTTAGGTGGGGACTTCTCCTACAATGAGCAGTTCTTC. This sequence encodes CASSLGGDFSYNEQFF.

This rearrangement joins TRBV7-9 to TRBJ2-5; D gene uncertain. Per germline, CDR1 SEHNR and CDR2 FQNEAQ (reference sequence). This CDR3 contains 13 residues. The V gene lost 3 bases and the J gene lost 2 bases, with 7 bases spanning the gap. The CDR3 DNA reads as TGTGCCAGCAGCTTTTTCTGGCAAGAGACCCAGTACTTC. Protein sequence: CASSFFWQETQYF.

V and J are TRBV7-2 and TRBJ1-1, with D uncertain. Germline CDR1 reads SGHTA; CDR2 reads FQGNSA. V was shortened by 5 bases and J by 0 bases, with 10 bases between the two germline ends. The CDR3 extends over 14 amino acids. The CDR3 DNA follows: TGTGCCAGCAGCCCGTCCATGTTGAACACTGAAGCTTTCTTT. This codes for CASSPSMLNTEAFF.

V and J are TRBV7-3 and TRBJ2-5, with D perhaps matching TRBD1 or TRBD2 (5 bases each). Germline loops: CDR1 SGHTA, CDR2 FQGTGA. The CDR3 contains 14 residues. Deletions cut 0 bases from V and 5 bases from J, with 10 bases between. CDR3 sequence (DNA): TGTGCCAGCAGCTTAACGTCGGGGCGGGAGACCCAGTACTTC. Amino acid sequence: CASSLTSGRETQYF.

As regards this clone: Other DNA sequences within the sample encode an identical CDR3. This sequence joins TRBV7-3 and TRBJ2-2; no clear D. The CDR3 consists of 11 residues. Germline V CDR1 and CDR2: SGHTA, FQGTGA. V lost 3 bases to trimming and J lost 6 bases, with 2 bases between them. For the CDR3, the DNA is TGTGCCAGCAGCTTGGCCGGGGAGCTGTTTTTT. Amino acid sequence: CASSLAGELFF.

The rearrangement links TRBV19 to TRBJ1-3; D may be TRBD1 (6 bases). CDR1 is LNHDA and CDR2 is SQIVND in the germline V gene (reference sequence). V gave up 5 bases and J gave up 8 bases, with 16 bases separating them. This CDR3 spans 14 amino acids. The CDR3 coding sequence is TGTGCCAGTAGTTCCGCGGGGGCAAGGGACACCATATATTTT. This codes for CASSSAGARDTIYF.

The chain recombines TRBV9 with TRBJ1-4, with unresolved D. V shed 0 bases and J shed 8 bases, with 8 bases lying between them. Germline loops: CDR1 SGDLS, CDR2 YYNGEE. The CDR3 sequence is 13 residues long. CDR3 sequence (DNA): TGTGCCAGCAGCGTAGAATTAGGGGAAAAACTGTTTTTT. This encodes CASSVELGEKLFF.

The V and J genes are TRBV2 and TRBJ1-5, with 8 bases matching TRBD1. The CDR3 has 15 amino acids. The ends lost 7 bases at V and 3 bases at J; junction bases unmatched: 8. CDR1 SNHLY and CDR2 FYNNEI come from the germline V gene. The CDR3 loop reads CASTGQGGYNQPQHF. For the CDR3, the DNA is TGTGCCAGCACCGGACAGGGAGGGTACAATCAGCCCCAGCATTTT. The full variable domain, completed using reference TRBV2 and TRBJ1-5, is EPEVTQTPSHQVTQMGQEVILRCVPISNHLYFYWYRQILGQKVEFLVSFYNNEISEKSEIFDDQFSVERPDGSNFTLKIRSTKLEDSAMYFCASTGQGGYNQPQHFGDGTRLSIL.

The rearrangement links TRBV5-4 to TRBJ2-2; maybe TRBD2 (5 bases). The germline V and J ends were trimmed by 4 bases and 5 bases, with 12 bases remaining between them. The CDR3 spans 14 residues. Germline V gene lookup returns CDR1 SGHNT and CDR2 YYREEE (reference sequence). The CDR3 DNA reads TGTGCCAGCAGCGCGAGGGCGGAGACCGGGGAGCTGTTTTTT. The encoded protein is CASSARAETGELFF.

The chain joins TRBV28 to TRBJ1-2; possible D gene TRBD1, 6 bases. Germline V CDR1 and CDR2: MDHEN, SYDVKM. The CDR3 sequence is 16 residues long. The ends were cut back, 6 bases at V and 1 base at J, with 18 bases in the middle. This CDR3 is CASRTPGHFYNYGYTF. The CDR3 DNA sequence: TGTGCCAGCAGAACGCCGGGACATTTTTATAACTATGGCTACACCTTC.

The genes are TRBV18 and TRBJ1-4, with D tentatively TRBD1 (6 bases). V shed 1 base and J shed 3 bases, with 18 bases lying between them. CDR3 size: 18 residues. Germline assignment: CDR1 KGHSH and CDR2 LQKENI. DNA of the CDR3: TGTGCCAGCTCACCACGGGCCGGGGGCGGAGTCCCTAATGAAAAACTGTTTTTT. The encoded protein is CASSPRAGGGVPNEKLFF.

V usage is TRBV10-3 and J usage is TRBJ1-2; unclear D gene. V shed 0 bases and J shed 3 bases, with 8 bases lying between them. CDR3 size: 14 residues. Germline V lookup: CDR1 ENHRY, CDR2 SYGVKD. CDR3: CAISESGQYYGYTF. The CDR3, as DNA: TGTGCCATCAGTGAGTCTGGTCAGTACTATGGCTACACCTTC.

This chain links TRBV5-1 with TRBJ2-1; D is unresolved. Germline V gives CDR1 SGHRS, CDR2 YFSETQ. The CDR3 spans 14 residues. The V and J ends lost 0 bases and 1 base respectively, with 5 bases between them. The CDR3 region has the DNA TGCGCCAGCAGCTTGGATGGGTCCTACAATGAGCAGTTCTTC. It translates to CASSLDGSYNEQFF.

The chain carries TRBV28 and TRBJ1-4, with unresolved D. Germline-derived CDR1 and CDR2 are MDHEN and SYDVKM. V was trimmed by 5 bases and J by 8 bases, leaving 12 bases between them. The CDR3 contains 13 residues. The CDR3 loop reads CASSGPRREKLFF. CDR3 coding DNA: TGTGCCAGCAGTGGGCCTAGACGGGAAAAACTGTTTTTT.